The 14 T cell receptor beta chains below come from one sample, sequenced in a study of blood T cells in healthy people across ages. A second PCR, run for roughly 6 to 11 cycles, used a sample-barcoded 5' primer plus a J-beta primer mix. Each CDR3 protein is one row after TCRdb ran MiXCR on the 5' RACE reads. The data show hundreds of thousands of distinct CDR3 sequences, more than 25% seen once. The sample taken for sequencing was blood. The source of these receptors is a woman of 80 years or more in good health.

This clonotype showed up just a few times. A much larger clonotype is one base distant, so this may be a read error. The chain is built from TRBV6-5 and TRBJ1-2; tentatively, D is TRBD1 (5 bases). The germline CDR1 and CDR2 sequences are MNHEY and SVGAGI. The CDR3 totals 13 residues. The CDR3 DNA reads TGTGCCAGCAGTTACTCGACAGAATATGACTACACCTTC. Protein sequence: CASSYSTEYDYTF.

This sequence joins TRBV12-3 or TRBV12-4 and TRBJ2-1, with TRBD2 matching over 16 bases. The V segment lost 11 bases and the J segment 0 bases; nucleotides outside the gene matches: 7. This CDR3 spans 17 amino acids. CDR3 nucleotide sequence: TGTGCCTCCGGGACTAGCGGGAGGGGGAGCTCCTACAATGAGCAGTTCTTC. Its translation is CASGTSGRGSSYNEQFF.

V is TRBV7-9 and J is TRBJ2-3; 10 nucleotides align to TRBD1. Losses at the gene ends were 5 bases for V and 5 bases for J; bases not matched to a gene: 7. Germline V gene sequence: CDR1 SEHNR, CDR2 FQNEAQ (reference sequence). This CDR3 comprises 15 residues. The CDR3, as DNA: TGTGCCAGCAGCAGCCCTGGACAGGGGGTAGATACGCAGTATTTT. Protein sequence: CASSSPGQGVDTQYF. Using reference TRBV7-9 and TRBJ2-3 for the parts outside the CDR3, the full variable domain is DTGVSQNPRHKITKRGQNVTFRCDPISEHNRLYWYRQTLGQGPEFLTYFQNEAQLEKSRLLSDRFSAERPKGSFSTLEIQRTEQGDSAMYLCASSSPGQGVDTQYFGPGTRLTVL.

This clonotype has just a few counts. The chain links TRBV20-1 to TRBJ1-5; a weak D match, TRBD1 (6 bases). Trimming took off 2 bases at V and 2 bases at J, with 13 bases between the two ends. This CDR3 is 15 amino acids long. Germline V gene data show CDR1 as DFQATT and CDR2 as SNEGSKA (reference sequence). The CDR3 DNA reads TGCAGTGCTAGAAGGGACATCCGGGGCAATCAGCCCCAGCATTTT. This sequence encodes CSARRDIRGNQPQHF.

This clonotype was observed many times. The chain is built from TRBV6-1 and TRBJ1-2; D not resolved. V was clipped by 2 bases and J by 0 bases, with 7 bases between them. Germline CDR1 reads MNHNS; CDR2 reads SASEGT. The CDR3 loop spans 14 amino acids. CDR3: CASSENKANYGYTF. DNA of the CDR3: TGTGCCAGCAGTGAAAATAAGGCTAACTATGGCTACACCTTC.

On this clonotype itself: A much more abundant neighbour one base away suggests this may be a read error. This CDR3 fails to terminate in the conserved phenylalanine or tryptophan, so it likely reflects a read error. In nucleotides, the CDR3 is TGTGCCAGCAGAAACGGACAGGGGGGCGACGAGCAGTACTTA. The encoded protein is CASRNGQGGDEQYL. The rearrangement uses TRBV6-2 or TRBV6-3 and TRBJ2-7; 10 nucleotides line up with TRBD1. Germline V lookup: CDR1 MNHEY, CDR2 SVGEGT. The CDR3 is 14 residues long. The V and J ends lost 6 bases and 5 bases, in that order; junction bases with no gene match: 7.

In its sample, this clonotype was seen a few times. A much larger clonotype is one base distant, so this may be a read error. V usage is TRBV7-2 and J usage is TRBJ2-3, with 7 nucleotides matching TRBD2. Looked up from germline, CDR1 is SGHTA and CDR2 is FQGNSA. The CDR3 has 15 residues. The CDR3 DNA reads TGTGCCGGCAGCCAATATGGGGGGGAGGGAGATACGCAGTATTTT. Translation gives CAGSQYGGEGDTQYF.

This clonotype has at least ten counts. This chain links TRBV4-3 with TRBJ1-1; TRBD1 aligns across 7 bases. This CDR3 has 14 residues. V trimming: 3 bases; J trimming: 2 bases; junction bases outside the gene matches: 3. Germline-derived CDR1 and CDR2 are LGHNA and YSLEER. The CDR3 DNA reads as TGCGCCAGCAGCCAGGACAGGACTAACACTGAAGCTTTCTTT. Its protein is CASSQDRTNTEAFF.

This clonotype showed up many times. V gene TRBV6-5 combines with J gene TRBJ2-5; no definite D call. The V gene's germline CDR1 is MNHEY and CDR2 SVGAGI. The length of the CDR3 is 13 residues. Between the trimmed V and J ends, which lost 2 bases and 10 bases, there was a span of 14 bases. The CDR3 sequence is CASSYESTSSQYF. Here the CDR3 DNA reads TGTGCCAGCAGTTACGAGTCTACCTCGAGCCAGTACTTC.

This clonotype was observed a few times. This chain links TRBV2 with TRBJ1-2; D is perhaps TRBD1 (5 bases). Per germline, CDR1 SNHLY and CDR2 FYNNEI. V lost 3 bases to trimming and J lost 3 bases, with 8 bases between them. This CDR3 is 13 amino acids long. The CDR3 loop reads CASSDKGYYGYTF. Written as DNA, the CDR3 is TGTGCCAGCAGTGACAAGGGGTACTATGGCTACACCTTC.

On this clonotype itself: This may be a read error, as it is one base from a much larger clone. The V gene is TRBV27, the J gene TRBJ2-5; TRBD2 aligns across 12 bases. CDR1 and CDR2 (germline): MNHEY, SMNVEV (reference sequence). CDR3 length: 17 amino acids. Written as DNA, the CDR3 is TGTGTCAGCAGTACGAGACTAGCGGGGGTTAATCAAGAGACCCAGTACTTC. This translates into CVSSTRLAGVNQETQYF.

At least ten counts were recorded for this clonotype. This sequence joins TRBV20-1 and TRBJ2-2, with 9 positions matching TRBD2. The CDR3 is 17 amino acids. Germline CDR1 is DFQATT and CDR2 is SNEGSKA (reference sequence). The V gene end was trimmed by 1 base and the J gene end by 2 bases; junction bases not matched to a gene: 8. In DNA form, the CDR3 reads TGCAGTGCTAGAGCGGGGGGAGCGGGGGGCAACACCGGGGAGCTGTTTTTT. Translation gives CSARAGGAGGNTGELFF.

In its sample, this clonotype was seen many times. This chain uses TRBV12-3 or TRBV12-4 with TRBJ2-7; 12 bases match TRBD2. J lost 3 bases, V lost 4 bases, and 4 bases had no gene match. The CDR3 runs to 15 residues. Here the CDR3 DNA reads TGTGCCAGCAGTTCTTGGACTAGCGGGGACTACGAGCAGTACTTC. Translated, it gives CASSSWTSGDYEQYF.

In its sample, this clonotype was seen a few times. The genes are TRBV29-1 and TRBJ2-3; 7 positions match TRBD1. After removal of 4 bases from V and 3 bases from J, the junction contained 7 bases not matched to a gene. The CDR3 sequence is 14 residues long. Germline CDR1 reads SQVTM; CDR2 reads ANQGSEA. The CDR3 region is CSVGDRSHTDTQYF. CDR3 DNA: TGCAGCGTTGGGGACAGATCTCATACAGATACGCAGTATTTT.